This entry features one T cell receptor beta chain sequence. These data originate in a study of T cells in Graves' hyperthyroidism and ophthalmopathy. V lost 3 bases and J lost 4, with 9 bases in between. In germline, CDR1 is KGHDR, CDR2 SFDVKD. The CDR3 contains 14 residues. What was amplified from RNA transcripts were TCR beta CDR3 regions. HTBI primers drove first-round RT-PCR of the TCR CDR3. TCRdb re-called the multiplex PCR reads with MiXCR, one entry per CDR3 protein. The sample holds some 270,000 distinct CDR3 sequences, approximately 13% seen once. The receptor comes from a woman in her 40s with Graves' hyperthyroidism. The sequenced material came from blood. The V gene is TRBV24-1, the J gene TRBJ1-5; maybe TRBD1 (6 bases). For the CDR3, the DNA is TGTGCCACCAGTGATGGGACACTTAATCAGCCCCAGCATTTT. Protein sequence: CATSDGTLNQPQHF.